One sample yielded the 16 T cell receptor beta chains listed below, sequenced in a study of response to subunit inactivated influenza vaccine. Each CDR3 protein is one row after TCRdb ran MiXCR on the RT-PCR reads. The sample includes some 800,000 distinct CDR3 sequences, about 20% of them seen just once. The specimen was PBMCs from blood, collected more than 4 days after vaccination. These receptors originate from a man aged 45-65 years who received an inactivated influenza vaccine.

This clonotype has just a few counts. The CDR3 reads CSVEPRHTDTQYF. CDR3 in DNA: TGCAGCGTTGAACCCAGGCACACAGATACGCAGTATTTT. This sequence joins TRBV29-1 and TRBJ2-3; D not certain. Deletions cut 2 bases from V and 2 bases from J, with 8 bases between. This CDR3 has 13 residues. Germline V gene sequence: CDR1 SQVTM, CDR2 ANQGSEA.

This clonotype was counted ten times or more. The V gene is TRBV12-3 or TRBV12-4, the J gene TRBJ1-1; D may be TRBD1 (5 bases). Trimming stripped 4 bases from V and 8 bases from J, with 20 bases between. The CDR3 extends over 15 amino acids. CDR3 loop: CASSSFFGQGTEAFF. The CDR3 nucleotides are TGTGCCAGCAGTTCATTTTTCGGGCAGGGTACAGAAGCTTTCTTT.

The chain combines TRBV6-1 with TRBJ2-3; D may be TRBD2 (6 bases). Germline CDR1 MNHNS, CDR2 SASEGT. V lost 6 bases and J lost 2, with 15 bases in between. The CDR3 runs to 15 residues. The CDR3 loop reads CASSLTRRDTDTQYF. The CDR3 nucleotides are TGTGCCAGCAGCCTGACTAGGAGAGACACAGATACGCAGTATTTT.

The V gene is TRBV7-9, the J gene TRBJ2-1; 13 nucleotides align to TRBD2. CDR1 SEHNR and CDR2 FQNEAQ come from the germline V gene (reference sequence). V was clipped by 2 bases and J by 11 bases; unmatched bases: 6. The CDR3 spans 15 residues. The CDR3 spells CASSLRGLAGYKQFF. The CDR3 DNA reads TGTGCCAGCAGCTTAAGGGGACTAGCGGGATACAAGCAGTTCTTC.

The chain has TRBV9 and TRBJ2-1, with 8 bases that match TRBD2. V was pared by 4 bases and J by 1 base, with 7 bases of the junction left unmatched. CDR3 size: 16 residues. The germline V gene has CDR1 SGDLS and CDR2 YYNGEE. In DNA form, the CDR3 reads TGTGCCAGCAGCCCCCTAGGCGGGGGGTCCTACAATGAGCAGTTCTTC. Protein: CASSPLGGGSYNEQFF.

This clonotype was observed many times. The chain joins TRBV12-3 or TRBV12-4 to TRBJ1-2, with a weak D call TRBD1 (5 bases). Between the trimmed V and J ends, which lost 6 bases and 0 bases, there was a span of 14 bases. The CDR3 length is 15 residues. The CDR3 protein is CASSTGTKANYGYTF. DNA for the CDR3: TGTGCCAGCAGCACCGGGACTAAAGCTAACTATGGCTACACCTTC.

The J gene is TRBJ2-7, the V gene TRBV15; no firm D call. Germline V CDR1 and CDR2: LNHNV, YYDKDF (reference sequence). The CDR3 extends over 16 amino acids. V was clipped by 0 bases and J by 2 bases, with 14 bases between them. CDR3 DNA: TGTGCCACCAGCAGAGATAGCCCCCCCCGGGCCTACGAGCAGTACTTC. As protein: CATSRDSPPRAYEQYF.

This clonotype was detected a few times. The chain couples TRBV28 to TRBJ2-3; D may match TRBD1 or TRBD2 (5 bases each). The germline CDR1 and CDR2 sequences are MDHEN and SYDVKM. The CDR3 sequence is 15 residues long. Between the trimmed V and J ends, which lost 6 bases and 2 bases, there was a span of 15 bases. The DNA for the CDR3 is TGTGCCAGCAGCCGAGGGGTGACACACACAGATACGCAGTATTTT. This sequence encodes CASSRGVTHTDTQYF.

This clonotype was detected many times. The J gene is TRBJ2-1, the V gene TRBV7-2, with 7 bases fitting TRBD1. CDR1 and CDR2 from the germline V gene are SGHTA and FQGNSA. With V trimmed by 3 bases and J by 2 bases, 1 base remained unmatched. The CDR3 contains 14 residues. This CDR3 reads CASSFRGTYNEQFF. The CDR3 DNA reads TGTGCCAGCAGCTTCAGGGGGACCTACAATGAGCAGTTCTTC.

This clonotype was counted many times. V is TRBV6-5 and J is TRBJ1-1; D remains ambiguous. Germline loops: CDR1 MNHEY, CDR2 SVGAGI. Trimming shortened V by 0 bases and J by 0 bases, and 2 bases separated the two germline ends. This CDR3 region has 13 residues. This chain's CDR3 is CASSYSLNTEAFF. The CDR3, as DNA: TGTGCCAGCAGTTACTCGCTGAACACTGAAGCTTTCTTT.

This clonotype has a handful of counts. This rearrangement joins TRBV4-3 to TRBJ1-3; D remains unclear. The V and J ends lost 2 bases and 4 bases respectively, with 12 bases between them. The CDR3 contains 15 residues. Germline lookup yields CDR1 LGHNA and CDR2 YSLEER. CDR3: CASSQSLARGNTIYF. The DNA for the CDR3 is TGCGCCAGCAGCCAAAGTTTGGCGAGAGGAAACACCATATATTTT.

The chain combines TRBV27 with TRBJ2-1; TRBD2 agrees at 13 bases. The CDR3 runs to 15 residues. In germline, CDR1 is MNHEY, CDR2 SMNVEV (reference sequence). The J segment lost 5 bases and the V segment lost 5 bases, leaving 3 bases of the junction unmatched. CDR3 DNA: TGTGCCAGCAGTAGAGGGACTAGCGGGAACAATGAGCAGTTCTTC. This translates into CASSRGTSGNNEQFF.

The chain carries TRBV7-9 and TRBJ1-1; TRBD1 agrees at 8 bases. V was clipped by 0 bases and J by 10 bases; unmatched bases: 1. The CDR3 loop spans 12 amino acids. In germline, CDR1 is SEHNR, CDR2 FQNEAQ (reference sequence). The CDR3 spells CASSLADRGAFF. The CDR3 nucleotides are TGTGCCAGCAGCTTAGCCGACAGGGGAGCTTTCTTT.

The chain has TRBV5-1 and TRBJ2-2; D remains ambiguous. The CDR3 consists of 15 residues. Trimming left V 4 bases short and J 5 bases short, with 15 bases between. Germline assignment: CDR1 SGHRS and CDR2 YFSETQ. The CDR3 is CASSERVGRTGELFF. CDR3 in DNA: TGCGCCAGCAGCGAACGGGTCGGTCGGACCGGGGAGCTGTTTTTT. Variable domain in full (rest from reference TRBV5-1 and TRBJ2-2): KAGVTQTPRYLIKTRGQQVTLSCSPISGHRSVSWYQQTPGQGLQFLFEYFSETQRNKGNFPGRFSGRQFSNSRSEMNVSTLELGDSALYLCASSERVGRTGELFFGEGSRLTVL.

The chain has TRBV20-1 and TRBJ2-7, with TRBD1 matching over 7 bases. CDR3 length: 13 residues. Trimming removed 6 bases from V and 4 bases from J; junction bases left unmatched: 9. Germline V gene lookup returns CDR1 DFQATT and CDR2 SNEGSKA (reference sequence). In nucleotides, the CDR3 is TGCAGTGCGACTAACAGGGGCCCGTACGAGCAGTACTTC. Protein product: CSATNRGPYEQYF.

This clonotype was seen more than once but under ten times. The CDR3 coding sequence is TGTGCCAGCTCCATCGCGGGACAGGACTACAATGAGCAGTTCTTC. Encoded protein: CASSIAGQDYNEQFF. V gene TRBV12-3 or TRBV12-4 combines with J gene TRBJ2-1; 8 bases are a match to TRBD1. J gave up 3 bases and V 8 bases, and 9 bases lay outside the gene matches. The CDR3 covers 15 residues.